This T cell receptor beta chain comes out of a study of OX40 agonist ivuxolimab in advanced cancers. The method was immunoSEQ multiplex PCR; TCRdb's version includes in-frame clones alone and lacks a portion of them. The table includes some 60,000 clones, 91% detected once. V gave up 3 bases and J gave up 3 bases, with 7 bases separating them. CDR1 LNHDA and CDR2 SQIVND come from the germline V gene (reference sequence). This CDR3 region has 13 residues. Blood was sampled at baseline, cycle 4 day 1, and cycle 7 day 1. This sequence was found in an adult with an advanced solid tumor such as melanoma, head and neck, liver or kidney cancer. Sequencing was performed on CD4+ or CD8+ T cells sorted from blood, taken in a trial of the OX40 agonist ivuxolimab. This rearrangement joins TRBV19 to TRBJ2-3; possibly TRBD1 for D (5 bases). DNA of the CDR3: TGTGCCAGTAGTATCGCAGGGACAGATACGCAGTATTTT. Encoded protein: CASSIAGTDTQYF.